Presented here are 30 T cell receptor beta chains from one specimen sequenced in a study of blood T cell repertoires in COVID-19. Data came from immunoSEQ multiplex PCR; TCRdb stores just in-frame clones and leaves some out. Among about 130,000 clones, around 87% were seen once, and the ten largest hold roughly 3.6%. The sample comprised peripheral blood. These receptors came from a woman in her fifties or sixties with acute or convalescent COVID-19.

This clone was seen only a few times. This chain links TRBV7-3 with TRBJ2-1; D gene uncertain. Trimming stripped 0 bases from V and 10 bases from J, with 10 bases between. This CDR3 has 13 residues. Germline CDR1 reads SGHTA; CDR2 reads FQGTGA. CDR3 region: CASSLTSVGEQFF. The CDR3 DNA sequence: TGTGCCAGCAGCTTAACGAGCGTTGGGGAGCAGTTCTTC.

The CDR3 loop reads CASSQGWDRAPPGANVLTF. The CDR3 DNA reads as TGTGCCAGCAGCCAAGGGTGGGACAGGGCCCCCCCTGGGGCCAACGTCCTGACTTTC. The chain combines TRBV14 with TRBJ2-6; TRBD1 matches at 9 bases. V gave up 1 base and J gave up 2 bases; unmatched junction bases: 9. CDR1 and CDR2 (germline): SGHDN, FVKESK. The CDR3 spans 19 residues.

This chain links TRBV10-1 with TRBJ2-5, with D perhaps TRBD2 (5 bases). The ends were cut back, 3 bases at V and 1 base at J, with 9 bases in the middle. CDR1 and CDR2 from the germline V gene are WNHNN and SYGVQD (reference sequence). The CDR3 totals 14 residues. CDR3 loop: CASSDGGSQETQYF. The CDR3 coding sequence is TGCGCCAGCAGTGATGGCGGGTCCCAAGAGACCCAGTACTTC.

The CDR3 nucleotides read TGCAGCGTTGATGGCCCCCGGAGTCCAGGCTACACCTTC. Its translation is CSVDGPRSPGYTF. V and J are TRBV29-1 and TRBJ1-2; D remains ambiguous. The CDR3 sequence is 13 residues long. Germline V CDR1 and CDR2: SQVTM, ANQGSEA. V was cut by 3 bases and J by 8 bases, with 16 bases left in between.

This clone was counted a single time. The V gene is TRBV5-4, the J gene TRBJ2-5; 10 bases are shared with TRBD2. The germline gives CDR1 SGHNT, CDR2 YYREEE (reference sequence). V lost 6 bases and J lost 1; bases outside the gene matches: 6. This CDR3 has 15 residues. The CDR3 region is CASTERLAGQETQYF. For the CDR3, the DNA is TGTGCCAGCACCGAGAGACTAGCGGGCCAAGAGACCCAGTACTTC. The entire variable domain, with the rest obtained from reference TRBV5-4 and TRBJ2-5, is as follows: ETGVTQSPTHLIKTRGQQVTLRCSSQSGHNTVSWYQQALGQGPQFIFQYYREEENGRGNFPPRFSGLQFPNYSSELNVNALELDDSALYLCASTERLAGQETQYFGPGTRLLVL.

V is TRBV5-1 and J is TRBJ2-6; D unclear. Germline-derived CDR1 and CDR2 are SGHRS and YFSETQ. V shed 0 bases and J shed 0 bases, with 4 bases lying between them. This CDR3 has 15 amino acids. For the CDR3, the DNA is TGCGCCAGCAGCTTGGACATCTCTGGGGCCAACGTCCTGACTTTC. The encoded protein is CASSLDISGANVLTF.

The V call is TRBV27, the J call TRBJ2-3; no reliable D call. With 8 bases removed from V and 1 base from J, the gap between germline ends came to 10 bases. CDR3 length equals 13 residues. Germline V gene lookup returns CDR1 MNHEY and CDR2 SMNVEV (reference sequence). The CDR3 nucleotides are TGTGCCAGCCCCCGAGGTTGCACAGATACGCAGTATTTT. Its protein product is CASPRGCTDTQYF.

This chain uses TRBV7-3 with TRBJ2-1, with 9 bases that match TRBD2. The CDR3 is 18 residues long. V trimming: 2 bases; J trimming: 0 bases; junction bases outside the gene matches: 8. The germline CDR1 and CDR2 sequences are SGHTA and FQGTGA. The CDR3 region has the DNA TGTGCCAGCAGCTTAGCGGGAGGGCCTATCTCCTCCTACAATGAGCAGTTCTTC. Its translation is CASSLAGGPISSYNEQFF.

The chain carries TRBV2 and TRBJ2-7, with D perhaps matching TRBD1 (6 bases). Germline V gene lookup returns CDR1 SNHLY and CDR2 FYNNEI. V was clipped by 11 bases and J by 5 bases, with 10 bases between them. The CDR3 length is 10 residues. For the CDR3, the DNA is TGTGCCTCCCAGGGGAACGAGCAGTACTTC. Its translation: CASQGNEQYF.

This chain links TRBV27 with TRBJ2-3; 8 nucleotides align to TRBD2. This CDR3 is 13 amino acids long. CDR1 MNHEY and CDR2 SMNVEV come from the germline V gene (reference sequence). The V and J ends lost 6 bases and 6 bases, in that order; junction bases with no gene match: 5. The chain's CDR3 is CASSGREGDTQYF. The CDR3, as DNA: TGTGCCAGCAGCGGGAGGGAAGGGGATACGCAGTATTTT.

The chain uses TRBV27 and TRBJ2-3; possibly TRBD1 for D (5 bases). This CDR3 contains 16 residues. Per germline, CDR1 MNHEY and CDR2 SMNVEV (reference sequence). V lost 6 bases, J lost 2 bases, and 18 bases lay in between. The CDR3 spells CASSRSRTPTTDTQYF. The CDR3 nucleotides are TGTGCCAGCAGCCGCTCAAGGACACCAACCACAGATACGCAGTATTTT.

This sequence joins TRBV20-1 and TRBJ1-2; no firm D call. V gave up 3 bases and J gave up 4 bases, with 9 bases separating them. This CDR3 is 12 amino acids long. Germline CDR1 is DFQATT and CDR2 is SNEGSKA (reference sequence). The CDR3 DNA reads TGCAGTGCTAGTGTGGGAGTCTATGGCTACACCTTC. Translated: CSASVGVYGYTF.

J is TRBJ2-1 and V is TRBV4-1; 13 nucleotides agree with TRBD2. Trimming removed 0 bases from V and 10 bases from J; junction bases left unmatched: 3. Germline CDR1 and CDR2: MGHRA and YSYEKL. The CDR3 extends over 15 amino acids. CDR3 in amino acids: CASSQETSGRVEQFF. The CDR3 coding sequence is TGCGCCAGCAGCCAAGAAACTAGCGGGAGGGTCGAGCAGTTCTTC.

This clone was counted a single time. This chain links TRBV28 with TRBJ1-5, with TRBD1 identical over 7 bases. Germline V gene data show CDR1 as MDHEN and CDR2 as SYDVKM. The CDR3 is 15 residues long. V shed 7 bases, J shed 6 bases, and the junction held 12 bases outside the gene matches. The CDR3 reads CASTPRQGGPQPQHF. The CDR3 coding sequence is TGTGCCAGCACTCCCCGACAGGGCGGCCCTCAGCCCCAGCATTTT.

This sequence joins TRBV6-5 and TRBJ2-5, with a weak D call TRBD2 (5 bases). The CDR3 runs 14 residues. Deletions cut 6 bases from V and 7 bases from J, with 18 bases between. The germline CDR1 and CDR2 sequences are MNHEY and SVGAGI. The CDR3: CASRPQEAPGTQYF. CDR3 bases: TGTGCCAGCAGGCCTCAGGAGGCCCCAGGGACCCAGTACTTC.

This sequence joins TRBV5-6 and TRBJ1-2, with a tentative D call TRBD1 (6 bases). CDR1 is SGHDT, CDR2 YYEEEE, per germline. The germline V and J ends were trimmed by 3 bases and 5 bases, with 20 bases remaining between them. This CDR3 is built from 16 residues. The CDR3 is CASSSPQGQGRYGYTF. The CDR3 DNA sequence: TGTGCCAGCAGCTCCCCTCAGGGCCAGGGGCGTTATGGCTACACCTTC.

The chain is built from TRBV19 and TRBJ1-5; D is possibly TRBD1 (5 bases). Trimming removed 4 bases from V and 0 bases from J, with 16 bases in between. This CDR3 has 17 residues. CDR1 is LNHDA and CDR2 is SQIVND in the germline V gene (reference sequence). The CDR3 coding sequence is TGTGCCAGTAGTACGACAGCCTGGGCGCATAGCAATCAGCCCCAGCATTTT. Protein: CASSTTAWAHSNQPQHF.

The CDR3 loop is CASSRDSPTNEKLFF. The DNA for the CDR3 is TGTGCCAGCAGCCGAGACAGCCCAACTAATGAAAAACTGTTTTTT. The rearrangement uses TRBV6-2 or TRBV6-3 and TRBJ1-4; a possible D gene is TRBD1 (5 bases). This CDR3 comprises 15 residues. Trimming cost V 6 bases and J 0 bases, with 11 bases left between them. Germline V gene lookup returns CDR1 MNHEY and CDR2 SVGEGT.

A single count supports this clone. CDR3 nucleotides: TGCAGCGTTGTAGGGACTAGCGGGAGGGCCGCCGATGAGCAGTTCTTC. It encodes CSVVGTSGRAADEQFF. The chain is built from TRBV29-1 and TRBJ2-1, with TRBD2 matching 16 bases. From germline, CDR1 is SQVTM and CDR2 ANQGSEA. V gave up 4 bases and J gave up 8 bases; unmatched junction bases: 8. The CDR3 totals 16 residues.

The chain employs TRBV6-5 and TRBJ1-6; no reliable D call. The germline V gene has CDR1 MNHEY and CDR2 SVGAGI. CDR3 length: 12 amino acids. Trimming took off 6 bases at V and 10 bases at J, with 10 bases between the two ends. CDR3 coding DNA: TGTGCCAGCAGCACCAGTGTCTCACCCCTCCACTTT. This gives the protein CASSTSVSPLHF.

The gene calls are TRBV5-1 and TRBJ2-3; TRBD2 agrees at 8 bases. The CDR3 totals 17 residues. Trimming at V came to 2 bases and at J to 2 bases, leaving 10 bases not matched to a gene. Looked up from germline, CDR1 is SGHRS and CDR2 is YFSETQ. The CDR3 spells CASSFGGLAGLTDTQYF. The CDR3, as DNA: TGCGCCAGCAGCTTCGGGGGCCTAGCGGGCCTCACAGATACGCAGTATTTT.

V and J are TRBV6-5 and TRBJ1-5; 9 bases align to TRBD1. Trimming cost V 6 bases and J 4 bases; bases outside gene matches: 7. The CDR3 spans 15 residues. Germline CDR1 MNHEY, CDR2 SVGAGI. CDR3 protein: CASSPSGQGNQPQHF. CDR3 nucleotides: TGTGCCAGCAGCCCCTCGGGACAGGGAAATCAGCCCCAGCATTTT.

The CDR3: CASSKGGTSGRVQFF. The CDR3 nucleotides read TGTGCCAGCAGCAAGGGGGGGACTAGCGGGAGAGTTCAGTTCTTC. The chain is built from TRBV7-9 and TRBJ2-1, with TRBD2 identical over 14 bases. V lost 5 bases, J lost 13 bases, and 10 bases stayed unmatched. The CDR3 contains 15 residues. The germline V gene has CDR1 SEHNR and CDR2 FQNEAQ (reference sequence).

This clone was observed once. The same CDR3 also results from other DNA sequences found in this sample. This chain connects TRBV7-9 to TRBJ1-1; 7 bases map to TRBD1. The CDR3 totals 14 residues. Germline CDR1 reads SEHNR; CDR2 reads FQNEAQ (reference sequence). After removal of 1 base from V and 1 base from J, the junction contained 0 bases not matched to a gene. The CDR3 DNA reads TGTGCCAGCAGCTTAGGGGACAGGAACACTGAAGCTTTCTTT. Translating gives CASSLGDRNTEAFF.

This chain connects TRBV19 to TRBJ1-2; TRBD1 might be the D (5 bases). Germline V lookup: CDR1 LNHDA, CDR2 SQIVND (reference sequence). The CDR3 covers 13 residues. V lost 4 bases, J lost 5 bases, and 11 bases lay in between. Written as DNA, the CDR3 is TGTGCCAGTAGTAAGGCCGGGGGTTATGGCTACACCTTC. It specifies CASSKAGGYGYTF.

The chain couples TRBV5-1 to TRBJ2-2; 8 nucleotides line up with TRBD2. CDR1 is SGHRS, CDR2 YFSETQ, per germline. The V gene end was trimmed by 7 bases and the J gene end by 5 bases; junction bases not matched to a gene: 10. This CDR3 is built from 15 residues. In DNA form, the CDR3 reads TGCGCCAGCCAGGTCACGGGAGGGCCGACCGGGGAGCTGTTTTTT. Translating it yields CASQVTGGPTGELFF.

This chain connects TRBV3-1 (or the pseudogene TRBV3-2) to TRBJ2-5; no definite D call. V lost 0 bases and J lost 2, with 10 bases in between. Germline-derived CDR1 and CDR2 are LGHDT and YNNKEL (reference sequence). This CDR3 contains 15 residues. The CDR3 DNA follows: TGTGCCAGCAGCCAAGAGGGCCGAAGACAAGAGACCCAGTACTTC. It codes for CASSQEGRRQETQYF.

As DNA, the CDR3 is TGTGCCAGCAGCTTAGAGAGCAGGGGTGGGGGTTCTGGGGCCAACGTCCTGACTTTC. It translates to CASSLESRGGGSGANVLTF. The V and J genes are TRBV11-2 and TRBJ2-6, with D perhaps TRBD1 (6 bases). V lost 0 bases to trimming and J lost 1 base, with 16 bases between them. This CDR3 is 19 amino acids long. CDR1 and CDR2 from the germline V gene are SGHAT and FQNNGV.

The chain has TRBV13 and TRBJ1-4; 9 bases are a match to TRBD1. This CDR3 has 16 amino acids. Germline loops: CDR1 PRHDT, CDR2 FYEKMQ (reference sequence). The V and J ends lost 0 bases and 7 bases, in that order; junction bases with no gene match: 6. CDR3 residues: CASSLGGPGQGEKLFF. The DNA of the CDR3 is TGTGCCAGCAGCTTAGGCGGCCCGGGACAGGGTGAAAAACTGTTTTTT.

This clone is a singleton in its sample. The J gene is TRBJ2-1, the V gene TRBV5-1, with 8 bases that match TRBD1. The length of the CDR3 is 13 residues. CDR1 SGHRS and CDR2 YFSETQ come from the germline V gene. Trimming took 4 bases from V and 7 from J; bases not matched to a gene: 4. The CDR3 spells CASSPRTGNEQFF. For the CDR3, the DNA is TGCGCCAGCAGCCCAAGGACAGGGAATGAGCAGTTCTTC.